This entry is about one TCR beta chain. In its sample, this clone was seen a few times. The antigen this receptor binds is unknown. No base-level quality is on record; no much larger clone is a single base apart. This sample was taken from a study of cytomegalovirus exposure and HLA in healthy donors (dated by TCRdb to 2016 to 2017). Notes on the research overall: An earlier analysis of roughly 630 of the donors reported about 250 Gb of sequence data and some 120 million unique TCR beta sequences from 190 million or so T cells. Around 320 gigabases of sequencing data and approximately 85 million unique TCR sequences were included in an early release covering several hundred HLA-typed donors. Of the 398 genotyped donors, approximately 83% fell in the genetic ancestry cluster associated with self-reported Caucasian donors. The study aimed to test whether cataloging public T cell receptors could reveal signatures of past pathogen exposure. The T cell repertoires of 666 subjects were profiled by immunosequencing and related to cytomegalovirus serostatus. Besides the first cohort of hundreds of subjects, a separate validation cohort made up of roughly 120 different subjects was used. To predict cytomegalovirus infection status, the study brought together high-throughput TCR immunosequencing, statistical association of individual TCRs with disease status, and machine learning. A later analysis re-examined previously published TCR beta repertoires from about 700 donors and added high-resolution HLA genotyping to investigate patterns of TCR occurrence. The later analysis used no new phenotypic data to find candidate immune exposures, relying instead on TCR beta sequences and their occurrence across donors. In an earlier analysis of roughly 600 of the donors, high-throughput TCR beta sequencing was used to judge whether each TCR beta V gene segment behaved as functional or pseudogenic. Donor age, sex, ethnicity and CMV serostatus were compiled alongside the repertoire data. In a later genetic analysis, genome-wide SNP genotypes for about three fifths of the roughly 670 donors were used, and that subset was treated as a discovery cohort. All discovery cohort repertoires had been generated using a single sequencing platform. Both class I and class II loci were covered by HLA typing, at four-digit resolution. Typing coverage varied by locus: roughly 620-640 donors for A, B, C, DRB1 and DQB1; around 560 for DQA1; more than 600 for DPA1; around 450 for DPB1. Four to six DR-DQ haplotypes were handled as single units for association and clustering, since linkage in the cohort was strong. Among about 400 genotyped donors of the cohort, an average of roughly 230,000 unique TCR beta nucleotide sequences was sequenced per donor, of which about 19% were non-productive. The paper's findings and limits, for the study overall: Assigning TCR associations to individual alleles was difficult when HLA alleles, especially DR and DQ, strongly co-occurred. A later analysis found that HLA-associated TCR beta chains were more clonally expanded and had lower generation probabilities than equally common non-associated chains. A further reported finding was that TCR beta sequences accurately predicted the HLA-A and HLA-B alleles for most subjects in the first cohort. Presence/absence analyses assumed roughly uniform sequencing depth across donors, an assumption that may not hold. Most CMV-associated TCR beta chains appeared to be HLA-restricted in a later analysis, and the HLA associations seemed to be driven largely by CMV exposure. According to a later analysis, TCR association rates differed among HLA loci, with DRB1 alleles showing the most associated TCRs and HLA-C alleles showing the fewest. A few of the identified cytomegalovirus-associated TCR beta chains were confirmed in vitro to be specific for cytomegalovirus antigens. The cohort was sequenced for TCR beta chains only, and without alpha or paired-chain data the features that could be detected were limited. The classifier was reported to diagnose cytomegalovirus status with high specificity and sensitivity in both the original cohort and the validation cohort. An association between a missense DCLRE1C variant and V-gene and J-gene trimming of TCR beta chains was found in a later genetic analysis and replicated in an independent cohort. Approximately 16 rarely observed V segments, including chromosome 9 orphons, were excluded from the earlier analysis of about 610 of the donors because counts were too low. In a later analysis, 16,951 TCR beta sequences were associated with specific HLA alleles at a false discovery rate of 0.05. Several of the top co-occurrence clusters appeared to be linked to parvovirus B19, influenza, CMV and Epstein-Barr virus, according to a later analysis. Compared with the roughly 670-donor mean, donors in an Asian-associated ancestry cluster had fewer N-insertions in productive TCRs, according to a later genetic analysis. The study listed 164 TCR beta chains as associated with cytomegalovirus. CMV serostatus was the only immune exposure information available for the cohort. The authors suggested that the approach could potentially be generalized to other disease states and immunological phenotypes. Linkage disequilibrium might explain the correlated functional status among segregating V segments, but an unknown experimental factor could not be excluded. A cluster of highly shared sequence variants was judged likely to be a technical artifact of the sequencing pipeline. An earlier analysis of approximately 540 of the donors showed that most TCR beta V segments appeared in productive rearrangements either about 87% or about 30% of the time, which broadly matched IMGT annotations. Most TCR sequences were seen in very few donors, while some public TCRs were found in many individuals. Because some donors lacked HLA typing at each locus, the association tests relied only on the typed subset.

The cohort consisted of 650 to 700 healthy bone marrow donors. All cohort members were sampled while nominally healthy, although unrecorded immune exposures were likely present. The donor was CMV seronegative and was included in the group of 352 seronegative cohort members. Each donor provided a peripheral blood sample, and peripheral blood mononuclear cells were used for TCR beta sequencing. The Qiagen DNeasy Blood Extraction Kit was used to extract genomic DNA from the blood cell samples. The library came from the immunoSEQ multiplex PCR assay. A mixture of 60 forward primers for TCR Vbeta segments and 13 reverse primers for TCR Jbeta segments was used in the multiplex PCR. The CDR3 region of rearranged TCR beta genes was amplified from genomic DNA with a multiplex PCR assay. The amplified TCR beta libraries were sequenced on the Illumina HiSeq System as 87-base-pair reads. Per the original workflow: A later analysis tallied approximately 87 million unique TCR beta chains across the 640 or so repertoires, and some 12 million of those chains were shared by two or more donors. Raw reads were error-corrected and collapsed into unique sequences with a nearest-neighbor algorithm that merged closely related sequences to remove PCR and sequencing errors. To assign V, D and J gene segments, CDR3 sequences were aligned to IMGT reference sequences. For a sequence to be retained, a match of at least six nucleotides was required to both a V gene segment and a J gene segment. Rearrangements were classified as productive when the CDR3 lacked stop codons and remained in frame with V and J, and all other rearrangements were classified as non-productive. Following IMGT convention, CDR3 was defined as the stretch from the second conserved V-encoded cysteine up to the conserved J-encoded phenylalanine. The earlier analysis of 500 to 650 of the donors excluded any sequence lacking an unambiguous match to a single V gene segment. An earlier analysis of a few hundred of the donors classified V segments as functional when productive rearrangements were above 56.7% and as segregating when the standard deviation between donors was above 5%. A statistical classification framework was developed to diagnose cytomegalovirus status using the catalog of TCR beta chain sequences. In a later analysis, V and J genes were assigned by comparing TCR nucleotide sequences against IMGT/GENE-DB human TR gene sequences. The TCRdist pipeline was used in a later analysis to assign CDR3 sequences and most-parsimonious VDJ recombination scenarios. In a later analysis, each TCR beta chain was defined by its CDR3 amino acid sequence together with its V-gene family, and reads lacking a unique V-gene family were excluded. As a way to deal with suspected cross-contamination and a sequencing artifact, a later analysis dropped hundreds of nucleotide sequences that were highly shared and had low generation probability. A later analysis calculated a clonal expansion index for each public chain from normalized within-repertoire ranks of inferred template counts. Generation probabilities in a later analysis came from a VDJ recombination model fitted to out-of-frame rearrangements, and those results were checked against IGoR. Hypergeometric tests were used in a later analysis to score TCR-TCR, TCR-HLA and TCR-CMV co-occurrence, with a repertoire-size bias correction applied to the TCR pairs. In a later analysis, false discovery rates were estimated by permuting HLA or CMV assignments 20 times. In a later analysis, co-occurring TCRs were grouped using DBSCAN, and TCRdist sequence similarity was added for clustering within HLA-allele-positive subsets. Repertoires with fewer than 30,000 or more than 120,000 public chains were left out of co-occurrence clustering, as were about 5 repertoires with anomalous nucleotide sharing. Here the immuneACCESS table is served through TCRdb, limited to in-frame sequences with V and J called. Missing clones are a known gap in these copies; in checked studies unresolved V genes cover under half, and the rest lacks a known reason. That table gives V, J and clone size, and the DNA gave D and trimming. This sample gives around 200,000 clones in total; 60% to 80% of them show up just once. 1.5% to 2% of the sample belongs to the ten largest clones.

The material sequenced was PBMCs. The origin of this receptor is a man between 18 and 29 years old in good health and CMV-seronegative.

At the DNA level, the sequence is TGCGCCAGCAGCCTTACTGCAGGGGCAGGAGAGACCCAGTACTTC. It translates as CASSLTAGAGETQYF. In this chain, TRBV4-3 is recombined with TRBJ2-5, with TRBD1 as a weak D call on 6 bases. CDR1 is given as LGHNA and CDR2 as YSLEER, both from the germline V gene. Trimming removed 4 bases from V and 4 bases from J, leaving 16 bases between the germline ends. The CDR3 starts with the cysteine, ends with the phenylalanine, and has 15 residues. Just the 45-base CDR3 DNA is kept, in frame starting at base 1.